One sample yielded the 3 T cell receptor beta chains listed below, sequenced in a study of beta chain features in type 1 diabetes. The investigators reverse transcribed all of the isolated RNA, so they sequenced expressed TCRB transcripts. Data came from immunoSEQ multiplex PCR; TCRdb stores just in-frame clones and leaves some out. The data show 810,000 or so clones, with 17% seen just once and 0.02% to 0.025% held by the top ten. The material sequenced was naive CD4+ T cells from blood. Receptor source: a woman between 18 and 30 years old in good health.

V gene TRBV15 combines with J gene TRBJ2-2, with 7 bases lining up with TRBD2. Trimming removed 0 bases from V and 7 bases from J; junction bases left unmatched: 8. The CDR3 length is 16 residues. In germline, CDR1 is LNHNV, CDR2 YYDKDF (reference sequence). The CDR3 DNA follows: TGTGCCACCAGCAGAGAAGTGGGAGGGCCGGTCGGGGAGCTGTTTTTT. This translates into CATSREVGGPVGELFF. Variable domain in full (rest from reference TRBV15 and TRBJ2-2): DAMVIQNPRYQVTQFGKPVTLSCSQTLNHNVMYWYQQKSSQAPKLLFHYYDKDFNNEADTPDNFQSRRPNTSFCFLDIRSPGLGDTAMYLCATSREVGGPVGELFFGEGSRLTVL.

CDR3 loop: CATSRDWRGRKETQYF. The CDR3 nucleotides are TGTGCCACCAGCAGAGATTGGAGGGGACGTAAAGAGACCCAGTACTTC. The chain joins TRBV15 to TRBJ2-5; TRBD2 might be the D (6 bases). The CDR3 loop spans 16 amino acids. The V end was cut by 0 bases, the J end by 3 bases, with 14 bases between. The germline CDR1 and CDR2 sequences are LNHNV and YYDKDF (reference sequence).

The rearrangement joins TRBV27 to TRBJ2-1; a weak D match, TRBD2 (5 bases). V dropped 3 bases and J dropped 4 bases, with 13 bases sitting between them. Germline values: CDR1 MNHEY, CDR2 SMNVEV (reference sequence). The CDR3 is made up of 15 amino acids. The CDR3 here is CASSLWGEGYNEQFF. The CDR3 coding sequence is TGTGCCAGCAGTTTGTGGGGTGAGGGATACAATGAGCAGTTCTTC.